These 11 T cell receptor beta chains were sequenced from one sample in a study of cytomegalovirus exposure and HLA in healthy donors. Primers: 60 Vbeta forward and 13 Jbeta reverse. Clones were sequenced by immunoSEQ multiplex PCR, and TCRdb holds only the in-frame ones, with some missing. This sample has 35,000 to 45,000 clones, with roughly 51% found just once. The sequenced sample consisted of PBMCs. The receptors were sampled from a man aged 55 to 70 in good health and CMV-seronegative.

V gene TRBV11-2 combines with J gene TRBJ2-1; no definite D call. Germline V gene sequence: CDR1 SGHAT, CDR2 FQNNGV. Trimming stripped 2 bases from V and 6 bases from J, with 14 bases between. The CDR3 spans 15 residues. This CDR3 is CASSLSPQAPNEQFF. For the CDR3, the DNA is TGTGCCAGCAGCTTAAGTCCCCAAGCCCCCAATGAGCAGTTCTTC.

This clone has more than one count but fewer than ten. This chain joins TRBV4-3 and TRBJ2-1, with 12 positions matching TRBD2. J was trimmed by 6 bases and V by 1 base; bases with no gene match: 4. Germline V CDR1 and CDR2: LGHNA, YSLEER. The CDR3 covers 16 residues. CDR3 loop: CASSQALAGGSNEQFF. The CDR3 coding sequence is TGCGCCAGCAGCCAAGCCCTAGCGGGAGGGAGCAATGAGCAGTTCTTC.

The table lists this clone with a count of one. CDR3 region: CASRLGGGVGEQYF. As DNA, the CDR3 is TGTGCCAGCAGGCTGGGAGGGGGGGTGGGGGAGCAGTACTTC. V usage is TRBV6-5 and J usage is TRBJ2-7; the D gene is possibly TRBD2 (7 bases). CDR3 size: 14 residues. V was shortened by 6 bases and J by 7 bases, with 19 bases between the two germline ends. The germline gives CDR1 MNHEY, CDR2 SVGAGI.

The CDR3 nucleotides are TGTGCCAGCAGCTTACTCGGGGACACCGGGGAGCTGTTTTTT. It yields the protein CASSLLGDTGELFF. The rearrangement links TRBV7-9 to TRBJ2-2, with D perhaps matching TRBD2 (5 bases). Trimming removed 2 bases at V and 3 bases at J, with 7 bases between. The CDR3 runs to 14 residues. Germline-derived CDR1 and CDR2 are SEHNR and FQNEAQ (reference sequence).

This clone came up many times. This chain joins TRBV28 and TRBJ1-4, with a possible D match to TRBD1 (5 bases). Germline CDR1 reads MDHEN; CDR2 reads SYDVKM. This CDR3 has 14 amino acids. Trimming removed 5 bases from V and 13 bases from J, with 20 bases in between. Here the CDR3 reads CASSMGRSYGGLFF. The DNA for the CDR3 is TGTGCCAGCAGTATGGGCAGGTCCTACGGGGGACTGTTTTTT.

The chain couples TRBV6-5 to TRBJ1-4; 7 bases match TRBD1. CDR3 length: 12 residues. The germline gives CDR1 MNHEY, CDR2 SVGAGI. The V and J ends lost 6 bases and 9 bases, in that order; junction bases with no gene match: 4. The CDR3 sequence: CASREGQQKLFF. CDR3 nucleotide sequence: TGTGCCAGCAGAGAGGGACAGCAAAAACTGTTTTTT.

V and J are TRBV19 and TRBJ2-7, with D maybe TRBD1 (5 bases). Germline assignment: CDR1 LNHDA and CDR2 SQIVND (reference sequence). The CDR3 is 15 residues long. Trimming left V 5 bases short and J 5 bases short, with 19 bases between. The CDR3 is CASSDSGSSWNEQYF. In nucleotides, the CDR3 is TGTGCCAGTAGTGACTCAGGGTCTTCTTGGAACGAGCAGTACTTC. Using reference TRBV19 and TRBJ2-7 for the parts outside the CDR3, the full variable domain is DGGITQSPKYLFRKEGQNVTLSCEQNLNHDAMYWYRQDPGQGLRLIYYSQIVNDFQKGDIAEGYSVSREKKESFPLTVTSAQKNPTAFYLCASSDSGSSWNEQYFGPGTRLTVT.

Here the CDR3 DNA reads TGTGCCAGCACCCAAGGAGGGGGGGGTCCCTACGAGCAGTACTTC. This gives the protein CASTQGGGGPYEQYF. The chain recombines TRBV6-6 with TRBJ2-7; TRBD2 is a possible D gene (7 bases). The germline gives CDR1 MNHNY, CDR2 SVGAGI (reference sequence). V gave up 7 bases and J gave up 2 bases, with 18 bases separating them. CDR3 length: 15 residues.

This clone was found a few times. The chain has TRBV6-5 and TRBJ1-1; D unresolved. The germline V gene encodes CDR1 MNHEY and CDR2 SVGAGI. The CDR3 is made up of 14 amino acids. The germline V and J ends were trimmed by 3 bases and 0 bases, with 8 bases remaining between them. The CDR3 sequence is CASSYRSLNTEAFF. The DNA of the CDR3 is TGTGCCAGCAGTTATCGGAGCCTGAACACTGAAGCTTTCTTT.

This chain joins TRBV13 and TRBJ1-5; D may be TRBD1 (6 bases). Germline lookup yields CDR1 PRHDT and CDR2 FYEKMQ (reference sequence). Trimming removed 5 bases at V and 7 bases at J, with 12 bases between. CDR3 length: 13 residues. The CDR3 loop reads CASSRDKGQPQHF. The CDR3 DNA sequence: TGTGCCAGCAGCAGGGACAAGGGCCAGCCCCAGCATTTT.

The chain combines TRBV5-1 with TRBJ1-1; possible D gene TRBD1, 6 bases. V lost 2 bases to trimming and J lost 0 bases, with 14 bases between them. Germline V CDR1 and CDR2: SGHRS, YFSETQ. The CDR3 consists of 16 residues. The CDR3 nucleotides are TGCGCCAGCAGCTTAAACCCGGACAGATTGAACACTGAAGCTTTCTTT. Translation gives CASSLNPDRLNTEAFF.